The clone carrying this TCR beta chain was seen at least ten times. Its antigen is still unknown. RNA transcripts served as the template for amplifying TCR beta CDR3 regions. First-round RT-PCR targeting the TCR CDR3 was performed with the HTBI primer set. TCRdb recomputed calls from the multiplex PCR reads with MiXCR, one row per CDR3 protein. The sample lists hundreds of thousands of distinct CDR3 sequences, 14% occurring once. For the diagnoses, clinical symptoms, serum thyroxine and TRAb, thyroid ultrasound and orbital computed tomography were used. The source of the PBMCs was about 10 ml of fresh peripheral blood. The record originates from a study of T cells in Graves' hyperthyroidism and ophthalmopathy. Whole-study findings and limits: A model of 13 V-J pairs discriminated ophthalmopathy from stable hyperthyroidism. Ophthalmopathy got predicted by the model a median around 6.8 months before its onset.

This TCR derives from a woman in her late teens or twenties with Graves' hyperthyroidism. Sequencing was carried out using blood.

The CDR3: CASSRSLAGGYNEQFF. The DNA for the CDR3 is TGTGCCAGCAGCCGTTCCCTAGCGGGAGGATACAATGAGCAGTTCTTC. The chain recombines TRBV7-3 with TRBJ2-1; 11 bases line up with TRBD2. This CDR3 is built from 16 residues. Germline V gene sequence: CDR1 SGHTA, CDR2 FQGTGA. The V gene end was trimmed by 5 bases and the J gene end by 4 bases; junction bases not matched to a gene: 7.